These T cell receptor beta chains were read from a single sample in a study of T cells in Graves' hyperthyroidism and ophthalmopathy. Each CDR3 protein gets one entry after TCRdb re-called the multiplex PCR reads with MiXCR. The sample yields around 760,000 distinct CDR3 sequences, about 35% seen once. The sample comprised blood. Every receptor here comes from a woman aged 40 to 55 with Graves' hyperthyroidism. The conserved cysteine and the conserved F or W are not part of the CDR3 here. D genes are given only for firm matches.

CDR3 protein | J gene | V gene | D gene
ASSFGSAPNSQETQY | TRBJ2-5 | TRBV7-6 | NA
ASSEGQLQETQY | TRBJ2-5 | TRBV19 | NA
ASSFQSGPYEQY | TRBJ2-7 | TRBV11-2 | NA
SVGGHLAGFEQY | TRBJ2-7 | TRBV29-1 | TRBD2
ASSARFREPSRETQY | TRBJ2-5 | TRBV11-2 | NA
ASSLRDRGRAGELF | TRBJ2-2 | TRBV7-9 | TRBD1
ASKGGGDITDTQY | TRBJ2-3 | TRBV10-1 | NA
ASSQEVAGVYGYT | TRBJ1-2 | TRBV4-3 | NA
SAPPDGMNTEAF | TRBJ1-1 | TRBV20-1 | NA
SVAVRAGGQDTQY | TRBJ2-3 | TRBV29-1 | TRBD1
ASSLGTQLYEQY | TRBJ2-7 | TRBV7-2 | NA
ASGTRTAGELF | TRBJ2-2 | TRBV6-5 | NA
ASSKPNRAIDGYT | TRBJ1-2 | TRBV6-5 | NA
ASRGSTVSGNTIY | TRBJ1-3 | TRBV6-4 | NA
ASGRDSGRRETQY | TRBJ2-5 | TRBV25-1 | TRBD2
ASSLRDRDGYT | TRBJ1-2 | TRBV7-3 | TRBD1
SANLAGGKETQY | TRBJ2-5 | TRBV20-1 | TRBD2
ASSHRDSNEKLF | TRBJ1-4 | TRBV7-9 | TRBD1
ASSQDRQDYEQY | TRBJ2-7 | TRBV4-3 | NA
SGTRDDTGELF | TRBJ2-2 | TRBV29-1 | NA
ASSLARQGGADTQY | TRBJ2-3 | TRBV5-1 | TRBD1
AIRAGIKEIYT | TRBJ1-2 | TRBV10-3 | NA
ASSPWGQSYEQY | TRBJ2-7 | TRBV9 | TRBD1
ASSTDRVAEKLF | TRBJ1-4 | TRBV19 | TRBD1
ASSSGQGAGGQY | TRBJ2-7 | TRBV12-3/TRBV12-4 | TRBD1
ASSLRRGASGIEAF | TRBJ1-1 | TRBV12-3/TRBV12-4 | NA
ACSLGGANTEAF | TRBJ1-1 | TRBV6-5 | NA
ASSSARALTEAF | TRBJ1-1 | TRBV5-6 | NA
ASSLMKGANYEQY | TRBJ2-7 | TRBV7-9 | TRBD1
ASSLDTAAVELF | TRBJ2-2 | TRBV28 | NA
ASSLYTGKNTEAF | TRBJ1-1 | TRBV5-1 | NA
ASSGGGHYEQY | TRBJ2-7 | TRBV7-2 | NA
ASSTTQSYGYT | TRBJ1-2 | TRBV19 | NA
ASGLDLQETQY | TRBJ2-5 | TRBV12-5 | NA
SVGTSGANVLT | TRBJ2-6 | TRBV29-1 | NA
ASSSTGKGRPLH | TRBJ1-6 | TRBV12-3/TRBV12-4 | TRBD1
ASSSPQGSGETQY | TRBJ2-5 | TRBV7-2 | NA
ASSLVPWQGRETQY | TRBJ2-5 | TRBV5-4 | NA
ASAGQGFDGYT | TRBJ1-2 | TRBV25-1 | TRBD1
ASSQDTGMDGYT | TRBJ1-2 | TRBV6-5 | NA
ASSPTQEYGYT | TRBJ1-2 | TRBV5-6 | NA
SVVAGGQTDTQC | TRBJ2-3 | TRBV20-1 | TRBD2
ASSLASSPMNTEAF | TRBJ1-1 | TRBV7-7 | NA
SARGQGKCYEQY | TRBJ2-7 | TRBV20-1 | NA
SVVLTSNQPQH | TRBJ1-5 | TRBV29-1 | NA
ASSIRKSYSTNEKLF | TRBJ1-4 | TRBV19 | NA
ASSIGTRGYGYT | TRBJ1-2 | TRBV19 | NA
ASSLTGFQPQH | TRBJ1-5 | TRBV12-3/TRBV12-4 | NA
ASKDSHRNTEAF | TRBJ1-1 | TRBV19 | NA
ASSLQPTGVNTEAF | TRBJ1-1 | TRBV19 | NA
ASGSIEATGDQPQH | TRBJ1-5 | TRBV12-5 | TRBD1